This passage covers 20 T cell receptor beta chains from one sample sequenced in a study of T cells after yellow fever vaccination. From the 5' RACE reads, TCRdb called clonotypes with MiXCR, one entry per CDR3 protein. The table lists under 200,000 distinct CDR3 sequences, 6% to 7.5% of them singletons. Source: CD4+ T cells sorted from PBMCs, taken around 5 days after the first yellow fever vaccination. The source of these receptors is a man in his late teens or twenties who received the YFV17D yellow fever vaccine.

This clonotype was found a few times. The V call is TRBV18, the J call TRBJ2-3, with TRBD1 matching over 9 bases. CDR1 and CDR2 (germline): KGHSH, LQKENI. V lost 5 bases to trimming and J lost 14 bases; unmatched junction nucleotides: 14. The CDR3 is 14 residues long. Here the CDR3 reads CASSIRDRATNGYF. CDR3 in DNA: TGTGCCAGCTCAATTCGGGACAGGGCGACGAACGGGTATTTT.

The rearrangement joins TRBV7-3 to TRBJ2-3, with 8 nucleotides matching TRBD1. With 6 bases clipped from V and 4 bases from J, the junction kept 6 bases outside the gene matches. CDR1 SGHTA and CDR2 FQGTGA come from the germline V gene. The CDR3 is made up of 14 amino acids. The CDR3, as DNA: TGTGCCAGCAGATCCGGGACAGGAGCAGATACGCAGTATTTT. It codes for CASRSGTGADTQYF.

This clonotype was detected many times. The V and J genes are TRBV7-8 and TRBJ1-5, with D maybe TRBD1 (5 bases). Deletions cut 1 base from V and 5 bases from J, with 9 bases between. The germline gives CDR1 SGHVS, CDR2 FQNEAQ. This CDR3 spans 14 amino acids. This CDR3 is CASSLVRDDQPQHF. The CDR3 nucleotides are TGTGCCAGCAGCTTAGTAAGGGACGATCAGCCCCAGCATTTT.

Many counts were recorded for this clonotype. CDR3 in amino acids: CASSFLAGGPDTQYF. CDR3 coding DNA: TGTGCCAGCAGTTTTCTAGCGGGGGGTCCAGATACGCAGTATTTT. V usage is TRBV27 and J usage is TRBJ2-3, with 11 bases lining up with TRBD2. The trim removed 3 bases at V and 4 bases at J, leaving 3 bases unmatched. The CDR3 is made up of 15 amino acids. Germline assignment: CDR1 MNHEY and CDR2 SMNVEV (reference sequence).

At least ten counts were recorded for this clonotype. The CDR3 sequence is CASSLGRQTEAFF. The CDR3 DNA reads as TGTGCCAGCAGCTTAGGGCGTCAGACTGAAGCTTTCTTT. The V call is TRBV7-6, the J call TRBJ1-1; D is uncertain. The CDR3 length is 13 residues. CDR1 SGHVS and CDR2 FNYEAQ come from the germline V gene. Trimming cost V 1 base and J 5 bases, with 8 bases left between them.

The gene calls are TRBV14 and TRBJ1-4; the D gene is possibly TRBD1 (5 bases). The CDR3 is 18 residues long. The V end was cut by 1 base, the J end by 8 bases, with 23 bases between. The germline V gene has CDR1 SGHDN and CDR2 FVKESK. The CDR3: CASSQVRGGSGTDEKLFF. CDR3 DNA: TGTGCCAGCAGCCAAGTTCGAGGTGGTTCAGGGACGGACGAAAAACTGTTTTTT. The variable domain in full, completed from reference TRBV14 and TRBJ1-4, reads EAGVTQFPSHSVIEKGQTVTLRCDPISGHDNLYWYRRVMGKEIKFLLHFVKESKQDESGMPNNRFLAERTGGTYSTLKVQPAELEDSGVYFCASSQVRGGSGTDEKLFFGSGTQLSVL.

The V call is TRBV4-2, the J call TRBJ1-5, with D perhaps TRBD1 (6 bases). V was shortened by 0 bases and J by 3 bases, with 12 bases between the two germline ends. The CDR3 length is 16 residues. Germline CDR1 reads LGHNA; CDR2 reads YNFKEQ. The CDR3 loop reads CASSQDTGTANQPQHF. The CDR3 DNA reads as TGTGCCAGCAGCCAAGATACAGGGACCGCCAATCAGCCCCAGCATTTT.

At least ten counts were recorded for this clonotype. V is TRBV7-3 and J is TRBJ1-1; no definite D call. Trimming left V 1 base short and J 5 bases short, with 11 bases between. Looked up from germline, CDR1 is SGHTA and CDR2 is FQGTGA. The CDR3 contains 14 residues. This chain's CDR3 is CASSLNPGSTEAFF. CDR3 coding DNA: TGTGCCAGCAGCTTAAACCCCGGGTCGACTGAAGCTTTCTTT.

The chain has TRBV6-5 and TRBJ1-2; D gene ambiguous. Trimming removed 2 bases from V and 8 bases from J, with 12 bases in between. Per the germline V gene, CDR1 is MNHEY and CDR2 is SVGAGI. The CDR3 covers 13 residues. CDR3 sequence reads: CASSYEGYGGYTF. As DNA, the CDR3 is TGTGCCAGCAGTTACGAAGGCTATGGGGGCTACACCTTC.

This clonotype was counted between two and nine times. This chain links TRBV4-2 with TRBJ1-4; 10 bases match TRBD1. The CDR3 loop spans 16 amino acids. Germline V CDR1 and CDR2: LGHNA, YNFKEQ. J gave up 7 bases and V 0 bases, and 5 bases lay outside the gene matches. In nucleotides, the CDR3 is TGTGCCAGCAGCCAAGATCCGGGGACAGGGGTTGAAAAACTGTTTTTT. Encoded protein: CASSQDPGTGVEKLFF.

In this sample, this clonotype turned up many times. The genes are TRBV29-1 and TRBJ1-4; D unclear. Trimming removed 7 bases from V and 4 bases from J, with 16 bases in between. The CDR3 is made up of 14 amino acids. Germline V gives CDR1 SQVTM, CDR2 ANQGSEA. The DNA of the CDR3 is TGCAGCGCAAATGTCGGCGGCCGTAATGAAAAACTGTTTTTT. Its translation: CSANVGGRNEKLFF. The full variable domain, in which reference TRBV29-1 and TRBJ1-4 provide the parts outside the CDR3, is SAVISQKPSRDICQRGTSLTIQCQVDSQVTMMFWYRQQPGQSLTLIATANQGSEATYESGFVIDKFPISRPNLTFSTLTVSNMSPEDSSIYLCSANVGGRNEKLFFGSGTQLSVL.

Many counts were recorded for this clonotype. This rearrangement joins TRBV28 to TRBJ1-6, with D maybe TRBD1 (5 bases). CDR3 length: 14 amino acids. The V and J ends lost 6 bases and 6 bases respectively, with 12 bases between them. Germline CDR1 is MDHEN and CDR2 is SYDVKM. CDR3 amino acids: CASRLPGRNSPLHF. CDR3 DNA: TGTGCCAGCAGACTACCAGGGCGTAATTCACCCCTCCACTTT.

This clonotype was seen repeatedly, ten times or more. This rearrangement joins TRBV12-3 or TRBV12-4 to TRBJ1-2; D uncertain. V gave up 8 bases and J gave up 6 bases, with 16 bases separating them. The CDR3 is 13 residues long. CDR3 residues: CASPPRVSHGYTF. CDR3 DNA: TGTGCCAGCCCCCCTAGAGTGAGCCATGGCTACACCTTC.

This chain links TRBV2 with TRBJ2-1, with 8 bases lining up with TRBD2. The CDR3 is 17 amino acids. Germline CDR1 reads SNHLY; CDR2 reads FYNNEI. The CDR3 DNA reads TGTACCTGCAGTTTTAGGCGGGGGGTCATCCCCTACAATGAGCAGTTCTTC. As protein: CTCSFRRGVIPYNEQFF. The full variable domain, its missing parts supplied by reference TRBV2 and TRBJ2-1, is EPEVTQTPSHQVTQMGQEVILRCVPISNHLYFYWYRQILGQKVEFLVSFYNNEISEKSEIFDDQFSVERPDGSNFTLKIRSTKLEDSAMYFCTCSFRRGVIPYNEQFFGPGTRLTVL.

This clonotype turned up a few times. This chain connects TRBV7-2 to TRBJ2-1; D unclear. The V end was cut by 0 bases, the J end by 7 bases, with 19 bases between. The CDR3 is made up of 17 amino acids. Germline assignment: CDR1 SGHTA and CDR2 FQGNSA. CDR3 amino acids: CASSLARLLLPRNEQFF. The CDR3 DNA follows: TGTGCCAGCAGCTTAGCGAGGTTGCTACTACCTCGGAATGAGCAGTTCTTC.

This clonotype was found many times. This chain links TRBV5-1 with TRBJ2-1; 8 bases are a match to TRBD1. Germline V gives CDR1 SGHRS, CDR2 YFSETQ. The CDR3 contains 14 residues. V shed 2 bases, J shed 7 bases, and the junction held 5 bases outside the gene matches. Here the CDR3 DNA reads TGCGCCAGCAGCTTCCTCCAGGGGGCTAATGAGCAGTTCTTC. Encoded protein: CASSFLQGANEQFF.

This clonotype appeared a few times. The chain carries TRBV7-2 and TRBJ1-5; D remains ambiguous. The CDR3 covers 13 residues. V lost 2 bases, J lost 5 bases, and 7 bases lay in between. Germline lookup yields CDR1 SGHTA and CDR2 FQGNSA. The CDR3: CASSLRLDQPQHF. The CDR3 DNA follows: TGTGCCAGCAGCTTAAGGTTAGATCAGCCCCAGCATTTT.

This clonotype showed up just a few times. The V and J genes are TRBV7-2 and TRBJ2-3; TRBD2 might be the D (5 bases). The CDR3 consists of 13 residues. The V gene lost 5 bases and the J gene lost 6 bases, with 12 bases spanning the gap. Germline V lookup: CDR1 SGHTA, CDR2 FQGNSA. In nucleotides, the CDR3 is TGTGCCAGCAGCCCCTCGAAGCGGGATACGCAGTATTTT. Translated: CASSPSKRDTQYF.

This clonotype came up many times. This chain joins TRBV9 and TRBJ2-3; the D gene is possibly TRBD2 (6 bases). Germline CDR1 SGDLS, CDR2 YYNGEE. There are 14 residues in the CDR3. V lost 3 bases to trimming and J lost 1 base, with 9 bases between them. The CDR3 DNA reads as TGTGCCAGCAGCGACTTAGCGGGCACAGATACGCAGTATTTT. This encodes CASSDLAGTDTQYF.

In this sample, this clonotype turned up many times. The rearrangement uses TRBV12-3 or TRBV12-4 and TRBJ2-1; D unclear. V was trimmed by 9 bases and J by 3 bases, leaving 27 bases between them. CDR3 length equals 18 residues. The CDR3 DNA sequence: TGTGCCAGTCAAAGGCCCCGGCACAGCCTGTCAATCTACAATGAGCAGTTCTTC. This gives the protein CASQRPRHSLSIYNEQFF.